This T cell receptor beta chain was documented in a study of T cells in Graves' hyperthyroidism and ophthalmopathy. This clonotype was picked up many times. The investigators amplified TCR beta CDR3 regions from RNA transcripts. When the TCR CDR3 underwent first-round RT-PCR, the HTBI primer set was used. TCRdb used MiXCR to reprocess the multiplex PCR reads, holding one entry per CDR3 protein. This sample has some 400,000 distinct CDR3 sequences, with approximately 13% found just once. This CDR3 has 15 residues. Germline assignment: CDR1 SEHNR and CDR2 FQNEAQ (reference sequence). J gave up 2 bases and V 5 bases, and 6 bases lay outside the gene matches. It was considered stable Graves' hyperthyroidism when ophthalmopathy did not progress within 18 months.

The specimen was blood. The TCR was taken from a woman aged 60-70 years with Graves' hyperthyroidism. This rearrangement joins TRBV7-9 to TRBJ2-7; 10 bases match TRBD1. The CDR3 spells CASSGRTGGTYEQYF. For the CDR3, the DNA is TGTGCCAGCAGCGGTAGGACAGGGGGAACCTACGAGCAGTACTTC.